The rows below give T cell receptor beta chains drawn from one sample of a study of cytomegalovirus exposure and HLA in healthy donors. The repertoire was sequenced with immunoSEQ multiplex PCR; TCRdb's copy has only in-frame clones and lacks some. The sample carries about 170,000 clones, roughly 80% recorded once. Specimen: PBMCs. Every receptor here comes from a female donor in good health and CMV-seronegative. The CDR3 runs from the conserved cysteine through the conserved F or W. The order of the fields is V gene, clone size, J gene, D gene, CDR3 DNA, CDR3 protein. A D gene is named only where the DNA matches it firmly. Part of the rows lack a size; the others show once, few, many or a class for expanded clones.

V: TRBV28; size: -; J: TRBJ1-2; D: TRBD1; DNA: TGTGCCAGCAGTCCTACCGGGACAGGATTTCATGGCTACACCTTC; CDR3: CASSPTGTGFHGYTF
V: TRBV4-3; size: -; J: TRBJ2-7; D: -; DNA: TGCGCCAGCAGCCAGGACATGGACAGTTACGAGCAGTACTTC; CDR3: CASSQDMDSYEQYF
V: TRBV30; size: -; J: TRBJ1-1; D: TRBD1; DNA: TGTGCCTGGAGCGCAGGACAGGGGGCGGCCACTGAAGCTTTCTTT; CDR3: CAWSAGQGAATEAFF
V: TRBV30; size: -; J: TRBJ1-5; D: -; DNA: TGTGCCTGGACAGGGGCGGGCAATCAGCCCCAGCATTTT; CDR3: CAWTGAGNQPQHF
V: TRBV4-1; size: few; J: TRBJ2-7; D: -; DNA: TGCGCCAGCAGCCAAGGGGGGGTGCAGTACTTC; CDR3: CASSQGGVQYF
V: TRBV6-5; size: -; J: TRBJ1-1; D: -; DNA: TGTGCCAGCACCCTTTCATTTACAGCGAACACTGAAGCTTTCTTT; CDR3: CASTLSFTANTEAFF
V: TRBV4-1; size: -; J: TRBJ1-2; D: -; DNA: TGCGCCAGCAGGGCTTCTAACTATGGCTACACCTTC; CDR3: CASRASNYGYTF
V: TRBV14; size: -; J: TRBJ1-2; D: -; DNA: TGTGCCAGCAGCCAAGATAGCCCGGCTAACTATGGCTACACCTTC; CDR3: CASSQDSPANYGYTF
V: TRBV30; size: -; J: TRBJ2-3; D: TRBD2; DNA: TGTGCCTGGAGTGTACCTCGCGGAGCGGGGGGGCTGAATACGCAGTATTTT; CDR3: CAWSVPRGAGGLNTQYF
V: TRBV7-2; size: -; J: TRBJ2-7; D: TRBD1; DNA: TGTGCCAGCAGCCAGGGACAGGGGGCGTACGAGCAGTACTTC; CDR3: CASSQGQGAYEQYF
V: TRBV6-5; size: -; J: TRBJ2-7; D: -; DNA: TGTGCCAGCAGTTCGACAGGAACCTACGAGCAGTACTTC; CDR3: CASSSTGTYEQYF
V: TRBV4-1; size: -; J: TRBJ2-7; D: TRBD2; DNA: TGCGCCAGCAGCCGGGTCGGGGGGTCCAGCGAGCAGTACTTC; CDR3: CASSRVGGSSEQYF
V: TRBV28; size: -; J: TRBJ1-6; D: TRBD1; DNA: TGTGCCAGCAGTCCAATACAGGGGGCAAGGTCACCCCTCCACTTT; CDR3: CASSPIQGARSPLHF
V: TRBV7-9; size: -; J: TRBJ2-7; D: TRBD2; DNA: TGTGCCAGCAGCCCCCCCCACTCGACTAGCGGGAGCGACGAGCAGTACTTC; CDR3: CASSPPHSTSGSDEQYF
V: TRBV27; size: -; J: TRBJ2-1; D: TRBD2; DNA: TGTGCCAGCAGTTTCGTAGGGACTAGCGATGAGCAGTTCTTC; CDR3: CASSFVGTSDEQFF
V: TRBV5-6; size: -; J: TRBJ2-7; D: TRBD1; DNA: TGTGCCAGCTACTTTTCCGGGACAGGTTACTACGAGCAGTACTTC; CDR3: CASYFSGTGYYEQYF
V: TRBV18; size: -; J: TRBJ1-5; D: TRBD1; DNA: TGTGCCAGCTCACCCCAGACAGGGGGCAATCAGCCCCAGCATTTT; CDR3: CASSPQTGGNQPQHF
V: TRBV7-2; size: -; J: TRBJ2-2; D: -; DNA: TGTGCCAGCAGCTTAGGACTAGTCTCAGGCGGGGAGCTGTTTTTT; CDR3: CASSLGLVSGGELFF
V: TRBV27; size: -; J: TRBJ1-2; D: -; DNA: TGTGCCAGCACCGATTGGGAGGGGCGTGGAGGCTACACCTTC; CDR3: CASTDWEGRGGYTF
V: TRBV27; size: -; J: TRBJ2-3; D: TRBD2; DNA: TGTGCCAGCAGTTTATTCCCGACTAGCTTGAGCCCCACAGATACGCAGTATTTT; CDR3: CASSLFPTSLSPTDTQYF
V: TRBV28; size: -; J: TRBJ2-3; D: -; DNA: TGTGCCAGCAGTTTTCCGCCGAGAGATACGCAGTATTTT; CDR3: CASSFPPRDTQYF
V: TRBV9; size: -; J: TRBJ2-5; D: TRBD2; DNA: TGTGCCAGCAGCGTACGGACTAGCGGGGGGCAACAAGAGACCCAGTACTTC; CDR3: CASSVRTSGGQQETQYF
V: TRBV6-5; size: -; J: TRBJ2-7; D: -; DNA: TGTGCCAGCAGTCCACGGCAGGGCAGGGGCTACGAGCAGTACTTC; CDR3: CASSPRQGRGYEQYF
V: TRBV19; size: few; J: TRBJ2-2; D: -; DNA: TGTGCCAGTAGTGGACTCGCGAACACCGGGGAGCTGTTTTTT; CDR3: CASSGLANTGELFF
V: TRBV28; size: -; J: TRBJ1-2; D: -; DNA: TGTGCCAGCAGTTTAGTTAAGGCGGGCGGCTACACCTTC; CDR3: CASSLVKAGGYTF
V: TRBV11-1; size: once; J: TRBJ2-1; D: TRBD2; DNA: TGTGCCAGCAGCCCAAGGGCTAGCGGCCGAAATGAGCAGTTCTTC; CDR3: CASSPRASGRNEQFF
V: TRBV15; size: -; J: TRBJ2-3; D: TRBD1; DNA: TGTGCCACCAGCAGACCCGGGGGTGGACAGGGCTCGGATACGCAGTATTTT; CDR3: CATSRPGGGQGSDTQYF
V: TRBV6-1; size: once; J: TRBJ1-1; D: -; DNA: TGTGCCAGCTTATACAGGGATGAGGGCACTGAAGCTTTCTTT; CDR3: CASLYRDEGTEAFF
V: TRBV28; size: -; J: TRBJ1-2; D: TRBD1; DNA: TGTGCCAGCAGTCCAGGGGGCCGGGGCTACACCTTC; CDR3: CASSPGGRGYTF
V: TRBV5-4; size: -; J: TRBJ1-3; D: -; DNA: TGTGCCAGCAGCTTGCGACAGCTTCTTCTCTCTGGAAACACCATATATTTT; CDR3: CASSLRQLLLSGNTIYF
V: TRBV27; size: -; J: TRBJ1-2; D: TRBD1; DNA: TGTGCCAGCAGTTCGCCGGACAGGGTGGGGATAAACTATGGCTACACCTTC; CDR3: CASSSPDRVGINYGYTF
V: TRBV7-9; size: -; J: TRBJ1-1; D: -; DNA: TGTGCCAGCAGCCTGGGGGGAGGGAACACTGAAGCTTTCTTT; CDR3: CASSLGGGNTEAFF
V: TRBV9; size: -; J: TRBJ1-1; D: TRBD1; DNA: TGTGCCAGCAGCGTAGTTGGGACAGGGGACACTGAAGCTTTCTTT; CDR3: CASSVVGTGDTEAFF
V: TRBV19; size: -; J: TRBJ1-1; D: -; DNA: TGTGCCAGTAGTATAGGAGGGCTGGGCGAAGCTTTCTTT; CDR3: CASSIGGLGEAFF
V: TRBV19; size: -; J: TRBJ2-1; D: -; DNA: TGTGCCAGTAACCGGGTGGGCTCCTACAATGAGCAGTTCTTC; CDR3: CASNRVGSYNEQFF
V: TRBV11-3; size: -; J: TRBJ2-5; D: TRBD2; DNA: TGTGCCAGCAGCGTGACTAGCGGGGGGGCCGAGACCCAGTACTTC; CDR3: CASSVTSGGAETQYF
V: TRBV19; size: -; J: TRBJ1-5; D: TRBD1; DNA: TGTGCCAGTAGTATATCAGGACAGGGGAGCAATCAGCCCCAGCATTTT; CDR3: CASSISGQGSNQPQHF
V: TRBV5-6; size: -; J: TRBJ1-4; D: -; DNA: TGTGCCAGCAGCTTGGCACAGATCACTAATGAAAAACTGTTTTTT; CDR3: CASSLAQITNEKLFF
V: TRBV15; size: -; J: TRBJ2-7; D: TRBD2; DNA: TGTGCCACCAGCAGGGGGACTAGCGGGTTCTACGAGCAGTACTTC; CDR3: CATSRGTSGFYEQYF
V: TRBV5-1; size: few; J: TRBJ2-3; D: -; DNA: TGCGCCAGCAGCTTGGGGACAGACCCGTTGGGCACAGATACGCAGTATTTT; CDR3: CASSLGTDPLGTDTQYF
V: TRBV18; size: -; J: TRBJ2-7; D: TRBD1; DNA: TGTGCCAGCTCACCAATTCGACAGGGTAAGGACGAGCAGTACTTC; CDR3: CASSPIRQGKDEQYF